This T cell receptor beta chain was identified in a study of CD8 T cells in Susac syndrome. The study's findings and limits: The number of individuals included in the study's TCR sequencing and HLA analysis was acknowledged as relatively small.

Note on this clonotype: Its target is not known.

TCR beta sequencing was performed on blood CD8+ and CD4+ T cells. The CD8+ and CD4+ T cells were isolated magnetically using a negative isolation approach, whereas the TEMRA cells were enriched by FACS. Reverse transcription of about 0.45 to 1 ug RNA used random hexamers. Multiplex immunoSEQ PCR targeted 54 Vbeta and 13 Jbeta TCR beta segments. TCRdb reprocessed the immunoSEQ multiplex PCR reads via MiXCR and lists one record per CDR3 protein. Here the sample spans almost 450,000 distinct CDR3 sequences, around 85% being singletons. Germline V CDR1 and CDR2: MGHRA, YSYEKL. The CDR3 totals 16 residues. V dropped 3 bases and J dropped 3 bases, with 15 bases sitting between them.

The chain joins TRBV4-1 to TRBJ1-5, with D uncertain. Sequenced input: CD8+ T cells from PBMCs. The clonotype comes from a human donor with multiple sclerosis. Written as DNA, the CDR3 is TGCGCCAGCAGCCAGCCCGAACCGGGCCACAATCAGCCCCAGCATTTT. This translates into CASSQPEPGHNQPQHF.